The source of this TCR beta chain is a study of tumor and adjacent non-tumor tissue in lung cancer. As for the study in general: Aged about 30 to 76 years, patients included under 13 men and about five women with stage I to III disease. Whole-study findings and limits: Patients with more diverse tumor TCRs had worse survival. TCR diversity was significantly greater in tumor than normal lung tissue. Tumor repertoires had a smaller top 100 clone share than normal lung.

For this clonotype: Its specificity is not known.

RNA was extracted from bulk tissue without any cell sorting. The CDR3 is 13 residues long. Trimming removed 2 bases from V and 9 bases from J, with 10 bases in between. Three rounds of nested PCR, following a modified ARM-PCR protocol, produced the TCRbeta library. TCRdb re-analysed the multiplex PCR reads in MiXCR, keeping a single row per CDR3 protein. Among about 200,000 distinct CDR3 sequences, over 55% were seen once, and the ten largest hold approximately 26%. The source is a man aged 60-69 years with non-small cell lung cancer. The V and J genes are TRBV12-3 or TRBV12-4 and TRBJ2-2; no reliable D call. Source material: lung tumor tissue. In DNA, the CDR3 is TGTGCCAGCAGTTTAAGTATCGGCCGGGAGCTGTTTTTT. Amino acid sequence: CASSLSIGRELFF.